Below, 19 T cell receptor beta chains from the same sample are listed, as sequenced in a study of blood T cell repertoires in COVID-19. Clones were sequenced by immunoSEQ multiplex PCR, and TCRdb holds only the in-frame ones, with some missing. The sample contains about 400,000 clones, roughly 91% of which appear only once. Sequencing was done on a sample of PBMCs or T cells enriched from blood (not recorded which). The receptors come from a woman aged 25 to 39 who had recovered from COVID-19.

The chain combines TRBV6-5 with TRBJ2-1, with D tentatively TRBD1 (6 bases). There are 14 residues in the CDR3. The germline CDR1 and CDR2 sequences are MNHEY and SVGAGI. The V end lost 8 bases, the J end lost 0 bases, and 11 bases lay between the germline ends. Written as DNA, the CDR3 is TGTGCCAGCGGACGAGGGGGCTCCTACAATGAGCAGTTCTTC. This gives the protein CASGRGGSYNEQFF.

This clone was seen a handful of times. The chain recombines TRBV9 with TRBJ2-2; TRBD2 matches at 13 bases. Germline V gives CDR1 SGDLS, CDR2 YYNGEE. The CDR3 runs to 16 residues. The J segment lost 1 base and the V segment lost 3 bases, leaving 0 bases of the junction unmatched. The CDR3 nucleotides are TGTGCCAGCAGCGGGACTAGCGGGAGGAACACCGGGGAGCTGTTTTTT. This codes for CASSGTSGRNTGELFF.

The table lists this clone with a count of one. Here the CDR3 reads CASSEALTGMNTEAFF. In nucleotides, the CDR3 is TGTGCCAGCAGTGAAGCCCTGACAGGGATGAACACTGAAGCTTTCTTT. The chain links TRBV2 to TRBJ1-1, with TRBD1 matching 7 bases. Germline loops: CDR1 SNHLY, CDR2 FYNNEI. This CDR3 has 16 residues. V was clipped by 0 bases and J by 0 bases; unmatched bases: 4.

The chain employs TRBV27 and TRBJ2-7, with TRBD1 matching 7 bases. This CDR3 has 14 amino acids. J lost 0 bases, V lost 5 bases, and 4 bases had no gene match. CDR1 is MNHEY, CDR2 SMNVEV, per germline (reference sequence). The CDR3 DNA is TGTGCCAGCAGTCGCCGGGACAGCTCCTACGAGCAGTACTTC. It encodes CASSRRDSSYEQYF.

The J gene is TRBJ1-6, the V gene TRBV7-2, with 7 bases aligning to TRBD1. The CDR3 is made up of 16 amino acids. Per the germline V gene, CDR1 is SGHTA and CDR2 is FQGNSA. The V gene end was trimmed by 4 bases and the J gene end by 7 bases; junction bases not matched to a gene: 10. The CDR3 here is CASSSNPTGWNSPLHF. The CDR3 DNA reads as TGTGCCAGCAGCTCCAACCCGACAGGGTGGAATTCACCCCTCCACTTT.

The J gene is TRBJ2-5, the V gene TRBV2, with 15 positions matching TRBD2. The germline gives CDR1 SNHLY, CDR2 FYNNEI. This CDR3 is built from 16 residues. The trim removed 8 bases at V and 2 bases at J, leaving 6 bases unmatched. In nucleotides, the CDR3 is TGTGCCAGCTGGACTAGCGGGAGGGAGATACAAGAGACCCAGTACTTC. Translating it yields CASWTSGREIQETQYF.

V and J are TRBV7-3 and TRBJ2-7; the match to TRBD2 covers 8 bases. V shed 3 bases and J 2 bases; nucleotides not matched to a gene: 3. The CDR3 covers 14 residues. Germline V gives CDR1 SGHTA, CDR2 FQGTGA. CDR3: CASSFAGGAYEQYF. For the CDR3, the DNA is TGTGCCAGCAGCTTTGCGGGAGGCGCCTACGAGCAGTACTTC.

The chain uses TRBV5-1 and TRBJ1-2, with 8 bases matching TRBD1. Per germline, CDR1 SGHRS and CDR2 YFSETQ. The CDR3 contains 15 residues. V lost 3 bases, J lost 8 bases, and 12 bases stayed unmatched. The CDR3 reads CASSSTAGGVTGYTF. The CDR3 nucleotides read TGCGCCAGCAGCTCGACTGCAGGGGGCGTCACCGGCTACACCTTC.

The chain joins TRBV7-3 to TRBJ2-1; 7 nucleotides match TRBD2. V shed 5 bases and J 8 bases; nucleotides not matched to a gene: 12. CDR1 is SGHTA and CDR2 is FQGTGA in the germline V gene. CDR3 length: 15 residues. CDR3 DNA: TGTGCCAGCAGCCCCGGACTAGTCTCTTCGCATGAGCAGTTCTTC. Its protein is CASSPGLVSSHEQFF.

The chain is built from TRBV19 and TRBJ1-3, with a possible D match to TRBD1 (6 bases). V lost 6 bases and J 4 bases, leaving 16 bases between the germline ends. The CDR3 consists of 15 residues. The germline V gene has CDR1 LNHDA and CDR2 SQIVND (reference sequence). The CDR3 bases are TGTGCCAGTAGACGAGACAGGTCGGAGGGAAACACCATATATTTT. This sequence encodes CASRRDRSEGNTIYF.

This sequence joins TRBV11-3 and TRBJ1-1, with 7 bases identical to TRBD1. With V trimmed by 5 bases and J by 4 bases, 7 bases remained unmatched. Looked up from germline, CDR1 is SGHNT and CDR2 is YENEEA. This CDR3 contains 14 residues. The CDR3 region is CASSPRQGGTEAFF. The CDR3 bases are TGTGCCAGCAGCCCAAGACAGGGAGGCACTGAAGCTTTCTTT.

The J gene is TRBJ1-5, the V gene TRBV27, with 8 positions matching TRBD1. The CDR3 consists of 12 residues. J was trimmed by 6 bases and V by 8 bases; bases with no gene match: 3. CDR1 MNHEY and CDR2 SMNVEV come from the germline V gene (reference sequence). The CDR3 protein is CASRTGTQPQHF. In nucleotides, the CDR3 is TGTGCCAGCCGGACAGGGACTCAGCCCCAGCATTTT.

This sequence joins TRBV2 and TRBJ2-7; TRBD1 matches 8 bases. Germline V lookup: CDR1 SNHLY, CDR2 FYNNEI. The CDR3 is made up of 16 amino acids. Trimming cost V 6 bases and J 3 bases; bases outside gene matches: 13. The CDR3 loop reads CASRPRRGQAGYEQYF. CDR3 DNA: TGTGCCAGCAGGCCACGCCGGGGACAGGCCGGCTACGAGCAGTACTTC.

This clone was counted once. This chain links TRBV18 with TRBJ1-3; TRBD1 is a possible D gene (5 bases). This CDR3 contains 14 residues. Germline V lookup: CDR1 KGHSH, CDR2 LQKENI. Between the trimmed V and J ends, which lost 5 bases and 0 bases, there was a span of 8 bases. The CDR3 region has the DNA TGTGCCAGCTCAAGGGACTTCTCTGGAAACACCATATATTTT. Translated, it gives CASSRDFSGNTIYF. The variable domain in full, completed from reference TRBV18 and TRBJ1-3, reads NAGVMQNPRHLVRRRGQEARLRCSPMKGHSHVYWYRQLPEEGLKFMVYLQKENIIDESGMPKERFSAEFPKEGPSILRIQQVVRGDSAAYFCASSRDFSGNTIYFGEGSWLTVV.

The gene calls are TRBV5-1 and TRBJ2-6, with TRBD1 matching 9 bases. CDR3 length equals 17 residues. Germline values: CDR1 SGHRS, CDR2 YFSETQ. The trim removed 3 bases at V and 2 bases at J, leaving 6 bases unmatched. The CDR3 DNA sequence: TGCGCCAGCAGCTGGGACAGGGAATTGACTGGGGCCAACGTCCTGACTTTC. Encoded protein: CASSWDRELTGANVLTF. The full variable domain, completed using reference TRBV5-1 and TRBJ2-6, is KAGVTQTPRYLIKTRGQQVTLSCSPISGHRSVSWYQQTPGQGLQFLFEYFSETQRNKGNFPGRFSGRQFSNSRSEMNVSTLELGDSALYLCASSWDRELTGANVLTFGAGSRLTVL.

This chain connects TRBV12-3 or TRBV12-4 to TRBJ1-1; 9 bases are shared with TRBD1. This CDR3 spans 13 amino acids. V shed 10 bases, J shed 0 bases, and the junction held 3 bases outside the gene matches. CDR3 in amino acids: CATRDRVNTEAFF. DNA for the CDR3: TGTGCCACCCGGGACAGGGTGAACACTGAAGCTTTCTTT.

V gene TRBV10-3 combines with J gene TRBJ1-3; D possibly corresponds to TRBD1 (6 bases). V lost 0 bases, J lost 3 bases, and 9 bases lay in between. This CDR3 spans 15 amino acids. Germline CDR1 is ENHRY and CDR2 is SYGVKD. The CDR3 sequence: CAISESRGGGNTIYF. The CDR3 nucleotides read TGTGCCATCAGTGAGTCAAGAGGGGGTGGAAACACCATATATTTT.

This rearrangement joins TRBV5-4 to TRBJ2-5; TRBD2 is a possible D gene (7 bases). The CDR3 spans 16 residues. Germline CDR1 is SGHNT and CDR2 is YYREEE (reference sequence). Deletions cut 0 bases from V and 2 bases from J, with 14 bases between. CDR3 DNA: TGTGCCAGCAGCTTGGATGGAGGGAGGGGGCAAGAGACCCAGTACTTC. This codes for CASSLDGGRGQETQYF.

This clone was detected a few times. V usage is TRBV5-1 and J usage is TRBJ2-6; TRBD1 aligns across 7 bases. This CDR3 comprises 19 residues. V trimming: 4 bases; J trimming: 3 bases; junction bases outside the gene matches: 16. Germline V CDR1 and CDR2: SGHRS, YFSETQ. The CDR3 DNA follows: TGCGCCAGCAGCAGAGAGACAGGGACAATTACTTTTGGGGCCAACGTCCTGACTTTC. This sequence encodes CASSRETGTITFGANVLTF.